One T cell receptor (beta chain) is described in this entry. The antigen remains unidentified. CD8 cells classed as naive were CD45RO-negative and positively selected for CCR7, excluding terminally differentiated effector memory CD45RA+ cells. The data were produced by immunoSEQ multiplex PCR, yet TCRdb's version contains in-frame clones alone and is incomplete. There are about 800,000 clones in the sample; about 96% occur only once, and about 0.22% lies in the top ten. The data are from a study of shared clonotypes between healthy human individuals. The study's findings and limits: Only blood underwent sampling, and tissue repertoires likely differ. Between several donors, naive CD4 clonotypes were shared at a level of about 5%.

This receptor was taken from a man aged 25 to 45 in good health. What was sequenced was naive CD8+ T cells sorted from blood.

The CDR3 reads CASSLGSAGGYEQYF. The DNA for the CDR3 is TGTGCCAGCAGCTTAGGATCGGCAGGGGGCTACGAGCAGTACTTC. The chain employs TRBV7-9 and TRBJ2-7; TRBD1 aligns across 7 bases. This CDR3 has 15 residues. Germline CDR1 is SEHNR and CDR2 is FQNEAQ (reference sequence). Trimming at V came to 1 base and at J to 3 bases, leaving 6 bases not matched to a gene.